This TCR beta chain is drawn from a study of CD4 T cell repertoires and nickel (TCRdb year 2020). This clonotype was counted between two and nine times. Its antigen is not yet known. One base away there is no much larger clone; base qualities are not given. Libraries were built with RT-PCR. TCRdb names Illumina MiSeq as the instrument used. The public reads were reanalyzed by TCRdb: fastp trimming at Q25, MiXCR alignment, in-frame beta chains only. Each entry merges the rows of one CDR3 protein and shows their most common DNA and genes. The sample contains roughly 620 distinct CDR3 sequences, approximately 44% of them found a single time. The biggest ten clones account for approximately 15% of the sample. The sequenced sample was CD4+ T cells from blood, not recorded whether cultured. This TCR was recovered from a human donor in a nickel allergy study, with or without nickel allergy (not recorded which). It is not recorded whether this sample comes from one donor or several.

The CDR3 reads CAIQGASYNEQFF. The bases are TGTGCCATCCAGGGGGCCTCCTACAATGAGCAGTTCTTC. The rearranged segments are TRBV24-1 and TRBJ2-1; 8 of the junction bases match TRBD1. Trimming accounts for 11 bases at V and 0 bases at J, while the number of junction bases matched to no gene is 2. CDR1 is given as KGHDR and CDR2 as SFDVKD, both from the germline V gene. The CDR3 runs 13 residues from the cysteine to the phenylalanine. The entry retains the CDR3 DNA only, 39 bases that are in frame from base 1.